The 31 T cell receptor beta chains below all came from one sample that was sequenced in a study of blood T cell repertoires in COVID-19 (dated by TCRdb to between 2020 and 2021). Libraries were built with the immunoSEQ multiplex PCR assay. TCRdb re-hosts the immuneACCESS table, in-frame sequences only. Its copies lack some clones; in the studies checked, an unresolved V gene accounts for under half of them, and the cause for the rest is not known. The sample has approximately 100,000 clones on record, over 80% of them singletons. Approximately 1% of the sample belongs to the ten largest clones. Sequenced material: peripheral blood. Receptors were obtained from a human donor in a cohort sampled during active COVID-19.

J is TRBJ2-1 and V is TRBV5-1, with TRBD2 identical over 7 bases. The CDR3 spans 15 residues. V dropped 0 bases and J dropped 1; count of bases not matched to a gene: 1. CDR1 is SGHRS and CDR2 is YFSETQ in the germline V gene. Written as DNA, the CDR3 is TGCGCCAGCAGCTTGGGAGCGGGGTCCTACAATGAGCAGTTCTTC. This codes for CASSLGAGSYNEQFF.

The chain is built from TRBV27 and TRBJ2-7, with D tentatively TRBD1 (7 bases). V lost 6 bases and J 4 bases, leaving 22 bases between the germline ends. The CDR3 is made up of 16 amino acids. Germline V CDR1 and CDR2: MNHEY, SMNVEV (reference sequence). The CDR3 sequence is CASSVQGGRDMYEQYF. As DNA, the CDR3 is TGTGCCAGCAGCGTCCAGGGGGGCCGGGACATGTACGAGCAGTACTTC.

CDR3 amino acids: CASSANPGQGASGYTF. The CDR3, as DNA: TGCGCCAGCAGCGCCAACCCGGGACAGGGGGCCTCTGGCTACACCTTC. The chain recombines TRBV5-1 with TRBJ1-2; 12 bases line up with TRBD1. The trim removed 4 bases at V and 7 bases at J, leaving 11 bases unmatched. The CDR3 length is 16 residues. CDR1 and CDR2 from the germline V gene are SGHRS and YFSETQ.

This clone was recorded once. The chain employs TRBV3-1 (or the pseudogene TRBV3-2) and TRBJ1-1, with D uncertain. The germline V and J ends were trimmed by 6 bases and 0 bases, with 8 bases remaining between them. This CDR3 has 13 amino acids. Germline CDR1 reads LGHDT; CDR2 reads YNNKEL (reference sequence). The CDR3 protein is CASSSQMNTEAFF. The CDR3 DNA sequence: TGTGCCAGCAGTTCTCAGATGAACACTGAAGCTTTCTTT.

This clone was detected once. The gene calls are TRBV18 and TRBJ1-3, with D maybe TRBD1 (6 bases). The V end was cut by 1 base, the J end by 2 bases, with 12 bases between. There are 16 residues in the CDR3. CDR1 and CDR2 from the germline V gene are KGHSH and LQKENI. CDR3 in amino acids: CASSPHPGQTGNTIYF. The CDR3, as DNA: TGTGCCAGCTCACCACACCCCGGACAGACTGGAAACACCATATATTTT. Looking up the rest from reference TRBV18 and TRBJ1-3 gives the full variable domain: NAGVMQNPRHLVRRRGQEARLRCSPMKGHSHVYWYRQLPEEGLKFMVYLQKENIIDESGMPKERFSAEFPKEGPSILRIQQVVRGDSAAYFCASSPHPGQTGNTIYFGEGSWLTVV.

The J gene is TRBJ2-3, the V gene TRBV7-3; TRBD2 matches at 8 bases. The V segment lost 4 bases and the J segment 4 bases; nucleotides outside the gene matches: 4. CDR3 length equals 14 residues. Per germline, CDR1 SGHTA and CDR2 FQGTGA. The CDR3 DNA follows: TGTGCCAGCAGCTCTGGACTAGCCCCAGATACGCAGTATTTT. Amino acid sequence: CASSSGLAPDTQYF.

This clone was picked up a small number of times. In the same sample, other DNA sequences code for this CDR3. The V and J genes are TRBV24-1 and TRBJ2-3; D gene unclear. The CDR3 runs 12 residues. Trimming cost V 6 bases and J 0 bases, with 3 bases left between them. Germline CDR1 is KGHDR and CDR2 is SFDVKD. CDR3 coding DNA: TGTGCCACCAGTCCTAGCACAGATACGCAGTATTTT. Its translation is CATSPSTDTQYF.

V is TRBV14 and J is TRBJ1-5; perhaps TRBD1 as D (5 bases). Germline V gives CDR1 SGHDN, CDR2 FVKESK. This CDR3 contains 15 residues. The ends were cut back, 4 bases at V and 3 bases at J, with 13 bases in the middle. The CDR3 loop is CASSLGHLNNQPQHF. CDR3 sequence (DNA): TGTGCCAGCAGCCTCGGACACCTAAACAATCAGCCCCAGCATTTT. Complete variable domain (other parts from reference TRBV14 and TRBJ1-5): EAGVTQFPSHSVIEKGQTVTLRCDPISGHDNLYWYRRVMGKEIKFLLHFVKESKQDESGMPNNRFLAERTGGTYSTLKVQPAELEDSGVYFCASSLGHLNNQPQHFGDGTRLSIL.

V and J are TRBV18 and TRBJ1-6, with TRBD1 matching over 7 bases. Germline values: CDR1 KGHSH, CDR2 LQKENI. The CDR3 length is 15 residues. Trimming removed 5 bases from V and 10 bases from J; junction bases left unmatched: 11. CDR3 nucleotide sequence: TGTGCCAGCTCAACTACACGCACAGGGGAGTCACCCCTCCACTTT. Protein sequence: CASSTTRTGESPLHF.

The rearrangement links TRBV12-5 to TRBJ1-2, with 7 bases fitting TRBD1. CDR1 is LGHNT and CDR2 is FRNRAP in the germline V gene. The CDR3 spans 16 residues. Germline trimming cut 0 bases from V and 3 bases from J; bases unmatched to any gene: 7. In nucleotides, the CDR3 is TGTGCTAGTGGTTTGGTACTCGCAGGGGGTGACTATGGCTACACCTTC. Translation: CASGLVLAGGDYGYTF.

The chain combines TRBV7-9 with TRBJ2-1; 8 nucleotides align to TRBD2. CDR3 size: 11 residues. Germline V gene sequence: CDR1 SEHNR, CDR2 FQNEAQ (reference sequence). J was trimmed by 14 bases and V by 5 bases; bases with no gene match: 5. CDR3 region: CASSASGPKFF. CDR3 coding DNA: TGTGCCAGCAGCGCTAGCGGGCCTAAGTTCTTC.

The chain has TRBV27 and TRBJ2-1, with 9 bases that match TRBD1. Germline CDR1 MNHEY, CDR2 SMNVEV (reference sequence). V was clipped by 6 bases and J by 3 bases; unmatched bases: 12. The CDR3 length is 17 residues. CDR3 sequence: CASRRLLTGGYYNEQFF. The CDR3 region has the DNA TGTGCCAGCAGGAGACTGTTGACAGGGGGATACTACAATGAGCAGTTCTTC.

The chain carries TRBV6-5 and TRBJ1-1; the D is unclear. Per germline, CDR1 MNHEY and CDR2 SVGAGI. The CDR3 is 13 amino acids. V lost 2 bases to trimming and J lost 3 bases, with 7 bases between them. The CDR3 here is CASSYLGDTEAFF. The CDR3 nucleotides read TGTGCCAGCAGTTACCTCGGGGACACTGAAGCTTTCTTT.

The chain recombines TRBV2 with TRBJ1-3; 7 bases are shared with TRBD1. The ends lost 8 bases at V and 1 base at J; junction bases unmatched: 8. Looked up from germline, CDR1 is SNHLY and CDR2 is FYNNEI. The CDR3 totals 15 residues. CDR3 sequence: CASVRQGGSGNTIYF. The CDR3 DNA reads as TGTGCCAGCGTCCGCCAGGGGGGTTCTGGAAACACCATATATTTT.

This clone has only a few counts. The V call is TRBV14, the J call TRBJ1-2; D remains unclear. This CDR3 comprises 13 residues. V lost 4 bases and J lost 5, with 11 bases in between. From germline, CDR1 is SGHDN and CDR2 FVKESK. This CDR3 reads CASSPTGSYGYTF. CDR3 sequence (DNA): TGTGCCAGCAGCCCGACCGGGTCTTATGGCTACACCTTC.

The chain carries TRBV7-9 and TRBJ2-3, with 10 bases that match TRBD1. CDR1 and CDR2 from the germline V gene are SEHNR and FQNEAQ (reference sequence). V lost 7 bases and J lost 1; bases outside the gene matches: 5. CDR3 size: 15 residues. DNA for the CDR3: TGTGCCAGCAACCCCGGGACAGGGGGCACAGATACGCAGTATTTT. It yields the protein CASNPGTGGTDTQYF.

CDR3 DNA sequence: TGCGCCAGCAGCGATCAGACAGGGTCGGCTGAAGCTTTCTTT. Translated, it gives CASSDQTGSAEAFF. The J gene is TRBJ1-1, the V gene TRBV5-1, with 7 positions matching TRBD1. The length of the CDR3 is 14 residues. CDR1 and CDR2 from the germline V gene are SGHRS and YFSETQ. The V gene end was trimmed by 4 bases and the J gene end by 6 bases; junction bases not matched to a gene: 9.

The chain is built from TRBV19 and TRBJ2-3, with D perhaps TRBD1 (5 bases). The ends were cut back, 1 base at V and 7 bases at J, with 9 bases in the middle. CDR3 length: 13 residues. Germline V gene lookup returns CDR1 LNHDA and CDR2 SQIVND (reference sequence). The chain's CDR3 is CASSIGQGYTQYF. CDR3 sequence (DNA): TGTGCCAGTAGTATAGGTCAGGGCTATACGCAGTATTTT.

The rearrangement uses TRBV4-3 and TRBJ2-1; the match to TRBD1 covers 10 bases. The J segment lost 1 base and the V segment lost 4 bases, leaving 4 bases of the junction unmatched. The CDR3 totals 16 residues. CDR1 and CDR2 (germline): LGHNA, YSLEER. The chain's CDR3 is CASSLGTGASYNEQFF. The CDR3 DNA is TGCGCCAGCAGCCTCGGGACAGGGGCATCCTACAATGAGCAGTTCTTC.

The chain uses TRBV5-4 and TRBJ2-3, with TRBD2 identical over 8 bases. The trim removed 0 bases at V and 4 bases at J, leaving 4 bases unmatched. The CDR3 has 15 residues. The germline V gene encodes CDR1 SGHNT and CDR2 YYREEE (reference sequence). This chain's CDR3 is CASSLAGGPSDTQYF. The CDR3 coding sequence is TGTGCCAGCAGCTTGGCGGGGGGGCCCTCAGATACGCAGTATTTT.

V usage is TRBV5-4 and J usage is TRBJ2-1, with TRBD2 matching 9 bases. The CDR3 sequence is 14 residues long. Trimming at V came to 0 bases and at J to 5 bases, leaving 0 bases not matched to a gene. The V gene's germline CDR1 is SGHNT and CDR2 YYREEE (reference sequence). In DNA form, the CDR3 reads TGTGCCAGCAGCTTGGCTAGCGGGGACAATGAGCAGTTCTTC. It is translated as CASSLASGDNEQFF.

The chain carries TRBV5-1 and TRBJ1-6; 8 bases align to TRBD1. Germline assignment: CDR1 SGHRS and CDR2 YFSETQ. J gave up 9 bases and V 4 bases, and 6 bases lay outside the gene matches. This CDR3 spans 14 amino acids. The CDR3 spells CASSVQGGGSPLHF. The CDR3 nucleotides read TGCGCCAGCAGCGTACAGGGGGGGGGTTCACCCCTCCACTTT.

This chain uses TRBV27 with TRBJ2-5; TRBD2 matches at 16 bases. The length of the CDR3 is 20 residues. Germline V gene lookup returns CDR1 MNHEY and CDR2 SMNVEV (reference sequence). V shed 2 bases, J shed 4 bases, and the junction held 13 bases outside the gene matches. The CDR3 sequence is CASSLRWRGTSGGAGETQYF. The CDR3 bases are TGTGCCAGCAGTTTAAGGTGGCGGGGGACTAGCGGGGGGGCCGGAGAGACCCAGTACTTC.

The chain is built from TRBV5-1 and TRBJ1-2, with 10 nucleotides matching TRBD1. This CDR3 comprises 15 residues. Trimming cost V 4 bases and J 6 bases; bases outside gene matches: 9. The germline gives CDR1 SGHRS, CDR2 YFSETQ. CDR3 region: CASSPGGQGRHGYTF. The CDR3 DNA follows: TGCGCCAGCAGCCCTGGGGGACAGGGGCGACATGGCTACACCTTC.

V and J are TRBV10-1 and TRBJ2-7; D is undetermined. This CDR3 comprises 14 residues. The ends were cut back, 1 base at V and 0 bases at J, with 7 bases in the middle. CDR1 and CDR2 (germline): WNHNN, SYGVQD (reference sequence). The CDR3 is CASSEWPVSYEQYF. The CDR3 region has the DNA TGCGCCAGCAGTGAGTGGCCAGTCTCCTACGAGCAGTACTTC.

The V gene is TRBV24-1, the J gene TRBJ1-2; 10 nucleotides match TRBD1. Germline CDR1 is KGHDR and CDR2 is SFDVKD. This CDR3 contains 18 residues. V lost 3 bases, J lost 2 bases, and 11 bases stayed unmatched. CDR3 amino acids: CATSDARTRTGGNYGYTF. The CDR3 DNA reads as TGTGCCACCAGTGATGCCCGGACCCGGACAGGGGGGAACTATGGCTACACCTTC.

The CDR3 loop reads CASSSPRTGGTEAFF. CDR3 nucleotides: TGTGCCAGCAGTTCTCCGAGGACAGGGGGTACTGAAGCTTTCTTT. The J gene is TRBJ1-1, the V gene TRBV6-2 or TRBV6-3; 10 bases fit TRBD1. CDR1 and CDR2 from the germline V gene are MNHEY and SVGEGT. V shed 4 bases and J 5 bases; nucleotides not matched to a gene: 7. CDR3 length: 15 residues.

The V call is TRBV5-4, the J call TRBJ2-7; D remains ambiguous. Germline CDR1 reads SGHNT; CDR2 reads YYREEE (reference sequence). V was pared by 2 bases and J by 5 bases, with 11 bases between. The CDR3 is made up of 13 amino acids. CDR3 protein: CASSFPAAHEQYF. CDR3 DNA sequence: TGTGCCAGCAGCTTCCCCGCGGCCCACGAGCAGTACTTC.

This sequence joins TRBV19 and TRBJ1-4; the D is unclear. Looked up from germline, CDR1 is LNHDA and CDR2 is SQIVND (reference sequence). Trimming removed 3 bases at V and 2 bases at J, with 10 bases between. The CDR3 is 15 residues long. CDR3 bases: TGTGCCAGTAGTATGCGGGAGGCGACTAATGAAAAACTGTTTTTT. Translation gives CASSMREATNEKLFF.

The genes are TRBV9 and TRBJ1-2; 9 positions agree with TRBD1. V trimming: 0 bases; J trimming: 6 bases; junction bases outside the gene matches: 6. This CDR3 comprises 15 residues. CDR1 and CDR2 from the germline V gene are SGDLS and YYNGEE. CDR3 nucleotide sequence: TGTGCCAGCAGCGTAGAGGTTGGGACAGGGCATGGCTACACCTTC. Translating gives CASSVEVGTGHGYTF.

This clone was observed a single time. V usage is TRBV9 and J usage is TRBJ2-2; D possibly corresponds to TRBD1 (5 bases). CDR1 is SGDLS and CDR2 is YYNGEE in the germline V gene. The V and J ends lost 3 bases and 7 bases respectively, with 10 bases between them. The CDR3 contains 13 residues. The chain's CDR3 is CASSERQSGELFF. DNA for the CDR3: TGTGCCAGCAGCGAGCGACAGAGCGGGGAGCTGTTTTTT.